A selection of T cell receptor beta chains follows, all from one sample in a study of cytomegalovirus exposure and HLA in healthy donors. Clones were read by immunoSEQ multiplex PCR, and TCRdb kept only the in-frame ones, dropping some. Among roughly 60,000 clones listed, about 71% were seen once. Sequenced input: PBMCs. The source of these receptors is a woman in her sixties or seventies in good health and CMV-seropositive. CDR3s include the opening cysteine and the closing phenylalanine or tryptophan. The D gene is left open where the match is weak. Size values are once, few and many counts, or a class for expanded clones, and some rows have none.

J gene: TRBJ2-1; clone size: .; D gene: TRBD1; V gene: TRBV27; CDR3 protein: CASSTITGGGEQFF; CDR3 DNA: TGTGCCAGCAGTACTATCACAGGGGGCGGGGAGCAGTTCTTC
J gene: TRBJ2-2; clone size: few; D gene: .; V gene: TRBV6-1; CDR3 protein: CASRTSANTGELFF; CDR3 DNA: TGTGCCAGCCGGACATCTGCAAACACCGGGGAGCTGTTTTTT
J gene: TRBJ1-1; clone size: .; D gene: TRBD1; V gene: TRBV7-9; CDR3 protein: CASSPRQGGRTEAFF; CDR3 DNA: TGTGCCAGCAGCCCGAGACAGGGGGGCAGAACTGAAGCTTTCTTT
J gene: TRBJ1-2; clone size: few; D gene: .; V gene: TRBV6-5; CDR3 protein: CASSYEQGRGYTF; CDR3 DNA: TGTGCCAGCAGTTACGAACAGGGTAGGGGCTACACCTTC
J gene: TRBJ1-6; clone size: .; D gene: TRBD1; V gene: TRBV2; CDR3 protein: CASSERSDRVYNSPLHF; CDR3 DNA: TGTGCCAGCAGTGAACGTTCTGACAGGGTCTATAATTCACCCCTCCACTTT
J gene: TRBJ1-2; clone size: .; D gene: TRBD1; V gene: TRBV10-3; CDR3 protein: CAITETGGNGYTF; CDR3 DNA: TGTGCCATCACCGAGACAGGGGGCAATGGCTACACCTTC
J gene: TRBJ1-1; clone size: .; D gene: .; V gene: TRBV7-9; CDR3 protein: CASSLISDTEAFF; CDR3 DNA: TGTGCCAGCAGCTTGATTTCAGACACTGAAGCTTTCTTT
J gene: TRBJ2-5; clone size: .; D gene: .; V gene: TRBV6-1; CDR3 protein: CASSEEVRRAQYF; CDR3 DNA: TGTGCCAGCAGTGAAGAAGTCCGGAGGGCCCAGTACTTC
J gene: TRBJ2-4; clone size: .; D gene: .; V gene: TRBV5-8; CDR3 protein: CASSLGFGQGKNIQYF; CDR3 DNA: TGTGCCAGCAGCTTGGGGTTTGGGCAGGGAAAAAACATTCAGTACTTC
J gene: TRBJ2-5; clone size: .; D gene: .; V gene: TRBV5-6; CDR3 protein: CASSLRLDGGETQYF; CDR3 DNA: TGTGCCAGCAGCTTGAGACTAGACGGGGGAGAGACCCAGTACTTC
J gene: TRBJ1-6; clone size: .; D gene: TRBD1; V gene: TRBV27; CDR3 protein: CASSPHPGQGRSPLHF; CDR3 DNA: TGTGCCAGCAGTCCTCATCCGGGACAGGGGCGATCACCCCTCCACTTT
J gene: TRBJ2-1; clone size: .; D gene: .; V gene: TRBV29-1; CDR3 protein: CSVVRLQGPYNEQFF; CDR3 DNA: TGCAGCGTTGTTCGGCTCCAGGGGCCCTACAATGAGCAGTTCTTC
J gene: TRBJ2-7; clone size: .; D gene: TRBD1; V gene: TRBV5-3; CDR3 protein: CARSLSEDTGQGPYEQYF; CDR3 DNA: TGTGCCAGAAGCCTCTCGGAGGATACGGGACAGGGGCCCTACGAGCAGTACTTC
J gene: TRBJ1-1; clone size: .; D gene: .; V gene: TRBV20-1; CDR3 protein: CSHSLTEAFF; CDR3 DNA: TGCAGTCATAGTCTCACTGAAGCTTTCTTT
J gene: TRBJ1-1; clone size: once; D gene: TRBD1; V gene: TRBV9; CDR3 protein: CASSVAEGAGTEAFF; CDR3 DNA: TGTGCCAGCAGCGTAGCTGAGGGGGCAGGCACTGAAGCTTTCTTT
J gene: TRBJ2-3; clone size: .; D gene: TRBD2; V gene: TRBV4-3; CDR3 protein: CASSQGSAGGGTDTQYF; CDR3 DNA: TGCGCCAGCAGCCAAGGTTCGGCGGGGGGGGGCACAGATACGCAGTATTTT
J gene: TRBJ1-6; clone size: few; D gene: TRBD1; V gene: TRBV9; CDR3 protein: CASSVGTVNSPLHF; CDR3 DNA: TGTGCCAGCAGCGTTGGGACAGTGAATTCACCCCTCCACTTT
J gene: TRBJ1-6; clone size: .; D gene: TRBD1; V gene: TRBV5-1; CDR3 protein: CASRLATGTAVNSPLHF; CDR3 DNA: TGCGCCAGCAGGCTAGCAACCGGGACAGCGGTTAATTCACCCCTCCACTTT
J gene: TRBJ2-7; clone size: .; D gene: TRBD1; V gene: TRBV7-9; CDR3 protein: CASSFTSGTGFYEQYF; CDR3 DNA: TGTGCCAGCAGCTTTACATCCGGGACAGGGTTCTACGAGCAGTACTTC
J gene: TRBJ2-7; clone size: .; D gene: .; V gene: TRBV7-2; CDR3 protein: CASRARPSDEQYF; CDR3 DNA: TGTGCCAGCAGAGCGCGACCGTCCGACGAGCAGTACTTC
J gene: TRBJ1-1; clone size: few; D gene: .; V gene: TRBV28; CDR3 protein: CASNNYEGISTEAFF; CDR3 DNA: TGTGCCAGCAATAATTACGAGGGTATAAGCACTGAAGCTTTCTTT
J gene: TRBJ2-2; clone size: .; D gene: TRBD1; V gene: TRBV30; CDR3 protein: CAWTLMTGAAGELFF; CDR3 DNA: TGTGCCTGGACCCTAATGACAGGGGCCGCCGGGGAGCTGTTTTTT
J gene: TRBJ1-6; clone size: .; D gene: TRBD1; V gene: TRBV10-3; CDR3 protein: CAISRDRDNSPLHF; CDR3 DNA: TGTGCCATCAGTCGGGACAGGGACAATTCACCCCTCCACTTT